These 9 T cell receptor beta chains originate from one sample sequenced in a study of OX40 agonist ivuxolimab in advanced cancers. TCRdb keeps only in-frame clones here, not all; method: immunoSEQ multiplex PCR. Altogether some 65,000 clones are present, 80% to 90% being singletons, with the ten largest covering 0.38%. The sequencing used CD4+ or CD8+ T cells sorted from blood, collected in a trial of the OX40 agonist ivuxolimab. The receptors originated from an adult with an advanced solid tumor such as melanoma, head and neck, liver or kidney cancer.

The genes are TRBV9 and TRBJ2-5; 8 bases map to TRBD1. The CDR3 contains 14 residues. Germline CDR1 and CDR2: SGDLS and YYNGEE. Trimming took 3 bases from V and 5 from J; bases not matched to a gene: 6. The CDR3 DNA is TGTGCCAGCAGCGCTCGCAGGGGGCAGGAGACCCAGTACTTC. Its protein is CASSARRGQETQYF.

V gene TRBV9 combines with J gene TRBJ1-2; TRBD1 agrees at 7 bases. Trimming took 0 bases from V and 6 from J; bases not matched to a gene: 8. Germline loops: CDR1 SGDLS, CDR2 YYNGEE. The CDR3 totals 15 residues. Here the CDR3 reads CASSVEETGRNGYTF. DNA for the CDR3: TGTGCCAGCAGCGTAGAGGAGACAGGGAGGAATGGCTACACCTTC.

This clone was observed once. This chain links TRBV4-1 with TRBJ2-3, with 7 bases matching TRBD1. Losses at the gene ends were 1 base for V and 3 bases for J; bases not matched to a gene: 7. The CDR3 contains 16 residues. In germline, CDR1 is MGHRA, CDR2 YSYEKL. This chain's CDR3 is CASSQVPPDRTDTQYF. The DNA for the CDR3 is TGCGCCAGCAGCCAAGTACCACCGGACAGGACAGATACGCAGTATTTT.

This chain joins TRBV5-1 and TRBJ2-5; no firm D call. The V gene lost 0 bases and the J gene lost 5 bases, with 5 bases spanning the gap. The CDR3 is 12 residues long. CDR1 is SGHRS, CDR2 YFSETQ, per germline. Here the CDR3 reads CASSLARETQYF. The CDR3 DNA is TGCGCCAGCAGCTTGGCCCGGGAGACCCAGTACTTC.

Note on this clone: Other DNA variants within this sample encode the same CDR3. This sequence joins TRBV6-5 and TRBJ1-5; D gene ambiguous. V dropped 3 bases and J dropped 2 bases, with 5 bases sitting between them. The CDR3 is 13 amino acids. In germline, CDR1 is MNHEY, CDR2 SVGAGI. The CDR3 coding sequence is TGTGCCAGCAGTTATGGAGGCAATCAGCCCCAGCATTTT. Amino acids: CASSYGGNQPQHF.

This rearrangement joins TRBV11-2 to TRBJ1-2, with D possibly matching TRBD1 (5 bases). The CDR3 is 16 amino acids. The V gene's germline CDR1 is SGHAT and CDR2 FQNNGV. Between the trimmed V and J ends, which lost 2 bases and 2 bases, there was a span of 15 bases. The CDR3: CASSLISGWGNYGYTF. CDR3 coding DNA: TGTGCCAGCAGCTTAATCTCAGGGTGGGGAAACTATGGCTACACCTTC.

This chain connects TRBV21-1 to TRBJ1-2; TRBD1 reflects the table's D call only, with no check against the DNA. TRBV21-1 is described as a pseudogene. The CDR3 is made up of 17 amino acids. CDR3 sequence: CASSKASGQGSNYGYTF. The CDR3 nucleotides are TGTGCCAGCAGCAAAGCCTCGGGACAAGGATCGAACTATGGCTACACCTTC.

This chain connects TRBV7-3 to TRBJ1-1; tentatively, D is TRBD1 (5 bases). This CDR3 has 15 amino acids. V shed 5 bases and J shed 3 bases, with 16 bases lying between them. Looked up from germline, CDR1 is SGHTA and CDR2 is FQGTGA. CDR3 in amino acids: CASSATGAGDTEAFF. The DNA of the CDR3 is TGTGCCAGCAGCGCCACCGGGGCGGGTGACACTGAAGCTTTCTTT.

V and J are TRBV7-9 and TRBJ1-2; D may be TRBD1 (5 bases). V lost 7 bases and J 5 bases, leaving 11 bases between the germline ends. CDR1 is SEHNR, CDR2 FQNEAQ, per germline (reference sequence). The CDR3 extends over 12 amino acids. This chain's CDR3 is CASTSGGYGYTF. Here the CDR3 DNA reads TGTGCCAGCACTTCGGGGGGGTATGGCTACACCTTC. The full variable domain, with the rest looked up from reference TRBV7-9 and TRBJ1-2, is DTGVSQNPRHKITKRGQNVTFRCDPISEHNRLYWYRQTLGQGPEFLTYFQNEAQLEKSRLLSDRFSAERPKGSFSTLEIQRTEQGDSAMYLCASTSGGYGYTFGSGTRLTVV.